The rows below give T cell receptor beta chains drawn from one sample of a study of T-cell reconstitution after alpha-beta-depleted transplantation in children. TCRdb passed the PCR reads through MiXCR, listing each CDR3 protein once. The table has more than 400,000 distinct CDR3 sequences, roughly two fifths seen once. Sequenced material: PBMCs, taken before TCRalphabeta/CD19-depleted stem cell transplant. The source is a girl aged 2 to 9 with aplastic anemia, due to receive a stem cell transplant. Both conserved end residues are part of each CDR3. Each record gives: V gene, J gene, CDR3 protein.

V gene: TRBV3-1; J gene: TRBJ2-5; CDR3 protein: CASSREIKRQRQETQYF
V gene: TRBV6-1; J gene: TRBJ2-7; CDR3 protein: CASSGLRGVLREQYF
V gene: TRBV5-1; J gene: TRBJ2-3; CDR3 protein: CASGTRSADTQYF
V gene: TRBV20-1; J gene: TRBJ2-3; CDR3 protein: CSARVWGGRTDTQYF
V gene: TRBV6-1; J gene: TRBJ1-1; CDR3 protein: CASTREVDTEAFF
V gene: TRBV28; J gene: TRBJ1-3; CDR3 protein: CASRTRRSSGNTIYF
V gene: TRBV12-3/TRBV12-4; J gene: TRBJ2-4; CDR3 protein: CASSQKENIQYF
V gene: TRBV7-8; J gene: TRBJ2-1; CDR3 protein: CASSLGALGAEKFF
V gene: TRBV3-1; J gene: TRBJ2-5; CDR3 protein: CASCQVADRVSLETQYF
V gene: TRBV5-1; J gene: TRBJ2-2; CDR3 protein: CASTRGGTGELFF
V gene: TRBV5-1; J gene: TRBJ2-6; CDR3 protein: CASSLALSMGANVLTF
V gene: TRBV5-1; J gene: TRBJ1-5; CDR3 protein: CASSSTTGGNQPQHF
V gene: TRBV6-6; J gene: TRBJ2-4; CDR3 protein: CARGRPVANIQYF
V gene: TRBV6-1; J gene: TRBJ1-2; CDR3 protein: CASRRLTGVGNYGYTF
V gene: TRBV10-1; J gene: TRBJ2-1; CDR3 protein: CASSPSTSGEYNEQFF